The clone carrying this TCR beta chain was picked up a small number of times. The CDR3 has 13 amino acids. The ends were cut back, 6 bases at V and 5 bases at J, with 13 bases in the middle. Germline V lookup: CDR1 MNHNS, CDR2 SASEGT. Thyroid surgery was preceded by no treatment in any patient. TCRdb used MiXCR to call clones anew from the PCR reads. The sample has over 15,000 clones, around a quarter seen once. The data are from a study of metastatic and nonmetastatic thyroid tumors. The sequencing sample was made of tumor tissue. The sequence was obtained from a female donor with papillary thyroid cancer or a benign thyroid nodule (not recorded which). Some clones in this sample may be carry-over from other donors' samples. The chain employs TRBV6-1 and TRBJ1-2; perhaps TRBD1 as D (6 bases). CDR3 nucleotide sequence: TGTGCCAGCAGACAGGGTCTGGGGTATGGCTACACCTTC. Translation gives CASRQGLGYGYTF.